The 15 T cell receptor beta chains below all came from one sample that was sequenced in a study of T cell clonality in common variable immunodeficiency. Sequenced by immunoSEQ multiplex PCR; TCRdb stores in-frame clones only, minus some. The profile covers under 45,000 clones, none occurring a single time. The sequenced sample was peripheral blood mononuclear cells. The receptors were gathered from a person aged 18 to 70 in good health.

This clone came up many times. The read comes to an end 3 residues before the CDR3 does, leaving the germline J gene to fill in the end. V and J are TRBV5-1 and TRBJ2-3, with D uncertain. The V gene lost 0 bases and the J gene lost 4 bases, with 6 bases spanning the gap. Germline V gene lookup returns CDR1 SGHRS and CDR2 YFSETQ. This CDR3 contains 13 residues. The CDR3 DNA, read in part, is TGCGCCAGCAGCTTGGAAGGGTCAGATACG. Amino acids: CASSLEGSDT. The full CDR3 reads CASSLEGSDTQYF.

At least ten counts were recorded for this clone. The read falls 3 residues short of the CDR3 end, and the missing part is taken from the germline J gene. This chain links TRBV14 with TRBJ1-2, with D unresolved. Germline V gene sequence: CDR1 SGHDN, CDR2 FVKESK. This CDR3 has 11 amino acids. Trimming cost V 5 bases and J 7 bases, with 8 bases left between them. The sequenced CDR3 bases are TGTGCCAGCAGCACTACCGGTGGC. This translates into CASSTTGG. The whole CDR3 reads CASSTTGGYTF.

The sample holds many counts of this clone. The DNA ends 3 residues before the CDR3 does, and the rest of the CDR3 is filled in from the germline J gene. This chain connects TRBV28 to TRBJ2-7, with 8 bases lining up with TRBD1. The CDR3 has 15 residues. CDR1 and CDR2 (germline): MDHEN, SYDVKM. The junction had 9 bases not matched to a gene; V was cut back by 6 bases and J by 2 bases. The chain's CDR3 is CASSPTGTGTYEQYF. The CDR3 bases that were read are TGTGCCAGCAGCCCTACCGGGACAGGAACCTACGAG.

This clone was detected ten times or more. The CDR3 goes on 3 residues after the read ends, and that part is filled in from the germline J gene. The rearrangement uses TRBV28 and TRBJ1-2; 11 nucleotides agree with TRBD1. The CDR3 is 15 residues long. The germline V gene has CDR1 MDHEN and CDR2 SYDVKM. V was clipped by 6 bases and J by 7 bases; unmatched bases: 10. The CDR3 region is CASREWTGGMSGYTF. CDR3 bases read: TGTGCCAGCAGGGAATGGACAGGGGGCATGTCTGGC.

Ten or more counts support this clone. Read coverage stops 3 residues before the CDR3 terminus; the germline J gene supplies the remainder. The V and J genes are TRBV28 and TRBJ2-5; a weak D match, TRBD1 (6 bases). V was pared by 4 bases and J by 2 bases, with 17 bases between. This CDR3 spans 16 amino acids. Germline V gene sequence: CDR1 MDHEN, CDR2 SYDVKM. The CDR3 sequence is CASSSNAHREQETQYF. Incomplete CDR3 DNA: TGTGCCAGCAGTTCCAACGCCCACAGGGAGCAAGAGACC.

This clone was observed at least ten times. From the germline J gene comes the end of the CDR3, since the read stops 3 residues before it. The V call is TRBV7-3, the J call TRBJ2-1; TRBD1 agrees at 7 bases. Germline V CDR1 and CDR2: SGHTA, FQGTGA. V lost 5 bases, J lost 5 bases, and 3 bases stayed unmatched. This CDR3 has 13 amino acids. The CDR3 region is CASSRDSHNEQFF. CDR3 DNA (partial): TGTGCCAGCAGCCGGGACAGTCACAATGAG. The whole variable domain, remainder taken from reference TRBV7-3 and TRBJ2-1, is GAGVSQTPSNKVTEKGKYVELRCDPISGHTALYWYRQSLGQGPEFLIYFQGTGAADDSGLPNDRFFAVRPEGSVSTLKIQRTERGDSAVYLCASSRDSHNEQFFGPGTRLTVL.

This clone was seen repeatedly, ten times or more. CDR3 sequence reads: CASSPRQGLTGELFF. The sequenced part of the CDR3 DNA is TGTGCCAGCAGCCCAAGACAGGGGCTCACCGGGGAG. The gene calls are TRBV7-3 and TRBJ2-2, with 8 bases fitting TRBD1. The CDR3 end lies 3 residues beyond the end of the read and is filled in from the germline J gene. The V gene's germline CDR1 is SGHTA and CDR2 FQGTGA. V shed 5 bases and J 4 bases; nucleotides not matched to a gene: 6. The CDR3 loop spans 15 amino acids.

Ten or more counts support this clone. Here the CDR3 reads CAISDPDRVRGPIALHF. The CDR3 bases that were read are TGTGCCATCAGTGATCCGGACAGGGTACGAGGACCGATCGCC. This chain links TRBV10-3 with TRBJ1-6; 8 nucleotides line up with TRBD1. From the germline J gene comes the end of the CDR3, since the read stops 3 residues before it. The germline gives CDR1 ENHRY, CDR2 SYGVKD. The CDR3 has 17 residues.

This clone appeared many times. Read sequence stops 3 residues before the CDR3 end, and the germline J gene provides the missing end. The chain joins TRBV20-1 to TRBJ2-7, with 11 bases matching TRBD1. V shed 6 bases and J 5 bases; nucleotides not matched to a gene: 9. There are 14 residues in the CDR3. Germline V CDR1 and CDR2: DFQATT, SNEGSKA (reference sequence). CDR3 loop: CSATRTGGVDEQYF. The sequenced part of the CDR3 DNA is TGCAGTGCAACCCGGACAGGGGGCGTCGACGAG.

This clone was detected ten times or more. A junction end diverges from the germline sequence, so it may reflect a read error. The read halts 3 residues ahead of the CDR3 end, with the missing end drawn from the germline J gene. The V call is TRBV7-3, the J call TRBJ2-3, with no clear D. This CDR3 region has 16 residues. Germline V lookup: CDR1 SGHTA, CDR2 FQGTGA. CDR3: CTSSSGSTRTTDTQYF. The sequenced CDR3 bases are TGTACCAGCAGCTCAGGCTCGACACGAACCACAGATACG.

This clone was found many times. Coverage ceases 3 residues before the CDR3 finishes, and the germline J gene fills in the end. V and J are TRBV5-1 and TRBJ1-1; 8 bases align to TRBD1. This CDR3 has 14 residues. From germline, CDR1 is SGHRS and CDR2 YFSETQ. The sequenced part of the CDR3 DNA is TGCGCCAGCAACTACGAGACAGGGGCATGGGGG. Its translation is CASNYETGAWG. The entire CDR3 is CASNYETGAWGAFF.

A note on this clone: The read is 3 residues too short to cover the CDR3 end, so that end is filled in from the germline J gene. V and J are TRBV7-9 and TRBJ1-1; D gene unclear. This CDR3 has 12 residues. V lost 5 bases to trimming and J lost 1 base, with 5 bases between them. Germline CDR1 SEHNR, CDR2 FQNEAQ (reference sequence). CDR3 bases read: TGTGCCAGCAGCCAGAGGAACACTGAA. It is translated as CASSQRNTE. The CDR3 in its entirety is CASSQRNTEAFF. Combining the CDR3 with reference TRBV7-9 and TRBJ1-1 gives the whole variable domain DTGVSQNPRHKITKRGQNVTFRCDPISEHNRLYWYRQTLGQGPEFLTYFQNEAQLEKSRLLSDRFSAERPKGSFSTLEIQRTEQGDSAMYLCASSQRNTEAFFGQGTRLTVV.

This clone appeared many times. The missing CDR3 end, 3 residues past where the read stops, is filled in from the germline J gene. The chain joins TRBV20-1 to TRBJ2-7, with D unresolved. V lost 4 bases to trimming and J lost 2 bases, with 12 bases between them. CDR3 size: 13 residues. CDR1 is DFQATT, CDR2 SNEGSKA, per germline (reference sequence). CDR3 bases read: TGCAGTGCTAATGTTCAGGCTACCTACGAG. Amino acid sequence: CSANVQATYE. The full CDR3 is CSANVQATYEQYF.

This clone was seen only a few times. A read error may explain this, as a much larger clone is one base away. The CDR3 spells CASSQEAGRGTDTQYF. The part of the CDR3 DNA that was read is TGTGCCAGCAGCCAAGAGGCGGGGAGGGGCACAGATACC. This chain connects TRBV14 to TRBJ2-5, with TRBD2 matching 7 bases. The read falls 3 residues short of the CDR3 end, and the missing part is taken from the germline J gene. The length of the CDR3 is 16 residues. Germline-derived CDR1 and CDR2 are SGHDN and FVKESK.

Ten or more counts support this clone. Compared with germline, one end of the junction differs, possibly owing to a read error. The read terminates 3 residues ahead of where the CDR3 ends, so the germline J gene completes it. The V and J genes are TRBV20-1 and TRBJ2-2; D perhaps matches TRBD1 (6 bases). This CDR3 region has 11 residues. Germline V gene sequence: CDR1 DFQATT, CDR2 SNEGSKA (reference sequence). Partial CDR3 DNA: TGCAGTGCTAGAGATAGAGGGGGG. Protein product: CSARDRGG. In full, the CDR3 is CSARDRGGLFF.